Described below is a single T cell receptor (beta chain) sequence and its context. It lacks a known antigen. Within one base of it there is no much larger clone, and no base qualities were kept. This specimen comes from a study of beta chain features in type 1 diabetes (dated by TCRdb to 2016 to 2018). Study-level background: Patients and healthy donors did not differ in mean age, gender distribution, total cell number or subset yield. A total of over 95,000,000 sorted cells were examined across all samples, and RNA yield correlated strongly with the number of cells per subset. The study compared the TCRB repertoires of sorted circulating CD4+ T cell subsets in recently diagnosed type 1 diabetes patients with those in matched healthy donors. Whereas all 30 or so donors provided naive and central memory subsets, regulatory and stem cell-like memory subsets were isolated from just 8 patients and roughly eight healthy donors.

Study-wide findings and limitations: Naive, central memory and regulatory TCRB repertoires appeared to be more similar among patients than among healthy donors. At VDJ recombination sites, type 1 diabetes patients had fewer insertions and more deleted nucleotides, which implies abnormalities in thymic rearrangement. Shorter templates might have been favored by PCR, but patient and control samples were amplified and corrected together, so both groups would have been affected equally by any skew. In all four CD4+ subsets, TCRB CDR3 length was moderately but significantly shorter in type 1 diabetes patients. HLA sub-analyses involved small numbers of individuals, so any influence of HLA type on TCRB rearrangement remained unresolved. Sequencing cDNA rather than genomic DNA could over-represent highly expressing activated cells, although activation and CD3 levels did not differ between groups.

A single peripheral blood draw of about 120 mL on average was collected from each donor into heparinised tubes. Using a panel that included CD45RO, CCR7, CD25, CD127, CD95 and CD27, naive, central memory, regulatory and stem cell-like memory CD4+ T cells were sorted on a BD FACSAria II. Every sorted population had a purity above 95%. PBMCs were isolated immediately by Lymphoprep density gradient centrifugation and stained directly without culture. Samples were stained and sorted in pairs, with one healthy donor and one patient per experiment, so that batch effects were minimized. The High Capacity cDNA Reverse Transcription Kit was used to reverse transcribe all of the isolated RNA, meaning that expressed TCRB transcripts were what got sequenced. Deep immunoSEQ sequencing was performed on naive, central memory and regulatory T cell samples, with an average of around 3.5 million total reads per sample. After sorted cells were lysed in RLT buffer, RNA was extracted with DNase-treated RNeasy Micro or Mini kits, with the choice depending on cell number. Each cell subset was processed on its own to prevent cross-contamination, while patient and healthy donor samples were processed together. Using the immunoSEQ multiplex PCR, TCRB sequences were amplified from cDNA into 87-bp fragments spanning the CDR3 region. The amplicons were sequenced using the Illumina HiSeq platform. Per the source publication's procedure: PCR bias was corrected computationally using synthetic template baselines, and reads within Hamming distance 2 were collapsed, with unmergeable singletons discarded. By aligning reads against IMGT, V, D and J genes, CDR3 length, and insertions or deletions at six rearrangement sites were assigned. Within each subset, clonotype counts were normalized to sorted cell number, after which true diversity and Gini coefficients were computed with the tcR R package. The overlap coefficient, calculated on TCRB nucleotide sequences, was used to quantify repertoire sharing. Out-of-frame TCRB sequences from naive cells were analyzed to stand in for the pre-selection repertoire. The immuneACCESS repertoire file appears here via TCRdb, limited to in-frame rearrangements. These files lack a portion of the clones; in checked studies, under half of the deficit traces to unresolved V genes, and the cause of the others is not known. V, J and clone size reflect that table, while D and trimming were determined from the DNA. The sample table shows 400,000 to 450,000 clones, and approximately 14% are seen once. About 0.04% of the sample belongs to the ten largest clones.

Ends trimmed: V by 6 bases, J by 6 bases; bases unmatched to a gene: 7. The CDR3 goes from the cysteine to the valine over 14 residues. The retained sequence is limited to the CDR3, 42 bases, with the frame set at the first base. Taken from the germline V gene, the CDR1 and CDR2 loops are KGHSH and LQKENI. This TCR derives from a man under 40 in good health. The rearrangement joined TRBV18 to TRBJ2-7, and TRBD1 matches 11 of the central bases. Source material: naive CD4+ T cells from blood. The sample's cell subset or site label, in plain terms: true naive CD4+ T cells. The nucleotides read TGTGCCAGCTCGCCCAGGACAGGGGGCGGCGAGCAGTACGTC. It translates as CASSPRTGGGEQYV.